The clone carrying this T cell receptor beta chain was observed at least ten times. This CDR3 region has 16 residues. The V segment lost 2 bases and the J segment 9 bases; nucleotides outside the gene matches: 12. Amplification yielded TCR beta CDR3 regions, with RNA transcripts as the source. TCR CDR3 underwent first-round RT-PCR with the HTBI primer set. TCRdb reprocessed the multiplex PCR reads with MiXCR, giving one entry per CDR3 protein. The sample lists about 380,000 distinct CDR3 sequences, roughly 13% occurring once. These data originate in a study of T cells in Graves' hyperthyroidism and ophthalmopathy.

The chain joins TRBV12-3 or TRBV12-4 to TRBJ2-1; TRBD1 agrees at 8 bases. The receptor's source is a woman in her sixties with Graves' hyperthyroidism. Sequenced: blood. CDR3 DNA sequence: TGTGCCAGCAGTTTATCCTTAGGACAGGGAGATCCTGAGCAGTTCTTC. As protein: CASSLSLGQGDPEQFF.